One sample yielded the 13 T cell receptor beta chains listed below, sequenced in a study of blood T cell repertoires in COVID-19. The method was immunoSEQ multiplex PCR; TCRdb's version includes in-frame clones alone and lacks a portion of them. The data show 200,000 to 250,000 clones, more than 75% seen once. The sequenced material came from peripheral blood. The receptors stem from a woman aged 60-75 years who had recovered from COVID-19.

This clone turned up a few times. The V call is TRBV7-9, the J call TRBJ1-3; no clear D. The germline V gene has CDR1 SEHNR and CDR2 FQNEAQ (reference sequence). This CDR3 is built from 13 residues. V was clipped by 2 bases and J by 11 bases, with 13 bases between them. The CDR3 reads CASSLPPLEAIYF. CDR3 sequence (DNA): TGTGCCAGCAGCTTACCTCCTCTGGAGGCCATATATTTT.

V usage is TRBV15 and J usage is TRBJ2-3; D might be TRBD1 (6 bases). The germline V and J ends were trimmed by 1 base and 2 bases, with 16 bases remaining between them. The CDR3 loop spans 17 amino acids. Germline values: CDR1 LNHNV, CDR2 YYDKDF (reference sequence). The CDR3 DNA reads TGTGCCACCAGCAGAGTGAAGATTGGGGGCTTCACAGATACGCAGTATTTT. Its protein product is CATSRVKIGGFTDTQYF.

The V gene is TRBV5-1, the J gene TRBJ2-6; D is perhaps TRBD1 (5 bases). The CDR3 consists of 15 residues. Germline loops: CDR1 SGHRS, CDR2 YFSETQ. Trimming took 4 bases from V and 1 from J, leaving 9 bases between them. The CDR3: CASSVQGSGANVLTF. The CDR3 coding sequence is TGCGCCAGCAGCGTCCAGGGTTCTGGGGCCAACGTCCTGACTTTC.

This chain uses TRBV11-2 with TRBJ1-4, with 9 bases lining up with TRBD1. The CDR3 spans 14 residues. V lost 5 bases, J lost 4 bases, and 2 bases stayed unmatched. Germline values: CDR1 SGHAT, CDR2 FQNNGV. CDR3 loop: CASSRDRVNEKLFF. CDR3 DNA sequence: TGTGCCAGCAGCCGGGACAGGGTTAATGAAAAACTGTTTTTT.

This rearrangement joins TRBV24-1 to TRBJ2-7; possibly TRBD1 for D (5 bases). There are 14 residues in the CDR3. The V end was cut by 1 base, the J end by 2 bases, with 8 bases between. Germline CDR1 KGHDR, CDR2 SFDVKD. CDR3 sequence reads: CATSDFRAPYEQYF. The CDR3 DNA is TGTGCCACCAGTGATTTCAGGGCGCCCTACGAGCAGTACTTC.

V usage is TRBV5-1 and J usage is TRBJ2-2; 7 nucleotides match TRBD1. The CDR3 is made up of 17 amino acids. Looked up from germline, CDR1 is SGHRS and CDR2 is YFSETQ. The ends lost 4 bases at V and 3 bases at J; junction bases unmatched: 12. CDR3 DNA sequence: TGCGCCAGCAGCCTGACCCCGGGAACAGGGGACACCGGGGAGCTGTTTTTT. Translated, it gives CASSLTPGTGDTGELFF.

The CDR3 protein is CASTRGGQETQYF. CDR3 nucleotides: TGTGCCAGCACGAGAGGGGGCCAAGAGACCCAGTACTTC. The rearrangement joins TRBV25-1 to TRBJ2-5; perhaps TRBD1 as D (6 bases). The germline V gene has CDR1 MGHDK and CDR2 SYGVNS. The CDR3 length is 13 residues. V dropped 7 bases and J dropped 1 base, with 10 bases sitting between them.

The V gene is TRBV19, the J gene TRBJ2-2; 7 bases match TRBD1. The germline V gene has CDR1 LNHDA and CDR2 SQIVND (reference sequence). This CDR3 comprises 17 residues. The junction had 8 bases not matched to a gene; V was cut back by 4 bases and J by 0 bases. The CDR3 bases are TGTGCCAGTAGTACCCGACAGGACAGGACGAACACCGGGGAGCTGTTTTTT. This gives the protein CASSTRQDRTNTGELFF.

The chain is built from TRBV2 and TRBJ1-5, with TRBD1 matching 8 bases. Per germline, CDR1 SNHLY and CDR2 FYNNEI. The CDR3 extends over 13 amino acids. V trimming: 11 bases; J trimming: 4 bases; junction bases outside the gene matches: 7. CDR3 sequence reads: CAGGQGQNQPQHF. Here the CDR3 DNA reads TGTGCCGGCGGACAGGGCCAGAATCAGCCCCAGCATTTT.

This clone has a handful of counts. This rearrangement joins TRBV5-8 to TRBJ1-5; D ambiguous. Trimming took off 0 bases at V and 2 bases at J, with 12 bases between the two ends. The germline V gene encodes CDR1 SGHTS and CDR2 YDEGEE. The length of the CDR3 is 16 residues. Here the CDR3 DNA reads TGTGCCAGCAGCTTGGTCCCCCTATCCCGCAATCAGCCCCAGCATTTT. Its translation: CASSLVPLSRNQPQHF. Based on the CDR3 plus reference TRBV5-8 and TRBJ1-5, the full variable domain is EAGVTQSPTHLIKTRGQQATLRCSPISGHTSVYWYQQALGLGLQFLLWYDEGEERNRGNFPPRFSGRQFPNYSSELNVNALELEDSALYLCASSLVPLSRNQPQHFGDGTRLSIL.

The chain uses TRBV7-2 and TRBJ2-5; TRBD2 is a possible D gene (6 bases). Germline CDR1 reads SGHTA; CDR2 reads FQGNSA. Trimming pared 3 bases from V and 0 bases from J, leaving 14 bases between. CDR3 length: 16 amino acids. CDR3 sequence reads: CASSLATGGYQETQYF. The CDR3 nucleotides read TGTGCCAGCAGCTTGGCTACCGGGGGTTACCAAGAGACCCAGTACTTC.

This clone has a single count. The chain carries TRBV2 and TRBJ1-5; D is perhaps TRBD1 (5 bases). The V gene's germline CDR1 is SNHLY and CDR2 FYNNEI. The V end was cut by 6 bases, the J end by 7 bases, with 10 bases between. The CDR3 is made up of 12 amino acids. CDR3: CASRDTGQPQHF. CDR3 sequence (DNA): TGTGCCAGCAGGGACACAGGACAGCCCCAGCATTTT.

The chain links TRBV5-8 to TRBJ2-5, with TRBD1 identical over 9 bases. The CDR3 consists of 15 residues. In germline, CDR1 is SGHTS, CDR2 YDEGEE. Trimming at V came to 4 bases and at J to 4 bases, leaving 8 bases not matched to a gene. This CDR3 is CASSPGQGQAETQYF. The DNA of the CDR3 is TGTGCCAGCAGCCCGGGACAGGGCCAGGCAGAGACCCAGTACTTC.